A single sample is the source of the 21 T cell receptor beta chains below, sequenced in a study of identical twins. TCRdb redid the calling of the 5' RACE reads with MiXCR, one entry per CDR3 protein. The sample includes about 280,000 distinct CDR3 sequences, less than 9% of them seen just once. The data also belong to a second study, concerning yellow fever vaccine responses in identical twins.

The sample taken for sequencing was memory (CD45RO+) T cells sorted from blood. Receptors were obtained from a young woman in good health.

This clonotype was detected many times. V gene TRBV28 combines with J gene TRBJ2-3; the match to TRBD2 covers 7 bases. J gave up 3 bases and V 6 bases, and 15 bases lay outside the gene matches. This CDR3 contains 17 residues. Germline V gene data show CDR1 as MDHEN and CDR2 as SYDVKM. CDR3 DNA: TGTGCCAGCAGCTATCCCCTTCGAGCGGGGTCGACAGATACGCAGTATTTT. Its protein is CASSYPLRAGSTDTQYF.

The rearrangement joins TRBV6-1 to TRBJ2-5; D unresolved. The V gene lost 5 bases and the J gene lost 4 bases, with 11 bases spanning the gap. This CDR3 comprises 13 residues. The germline CDR1 and CDR2 sequences are MNHNS and SASEGT. The CDR3 coding sequence is TGTGCCAGCAGTCAATACTCGGGAGAGACCCAGTACTTC. It is translated as CASSQYSGETQYF.

This clonotype was seen only a few times. This chain uses TRBV11-1 with TRBJ2-3; 13 bases align to TRBD2. The CDR3 runs 21 residues. V was clipped by 6 bases and J by 1 base; unmatched bases: 19. The germline gives CDR1 SGHAT, CDR2 FQDESV (reference sequence). CDR3 nucleotides: TGTGCCAGCAGTCAAGAGGACGGTCCGACTAGCGGGAGGATGGGCACAGATACGCAGTATTTT. The encoded protein is CASSQEDGPTSGRMGTDTQYF.

Only a few counts were recorded for this clonotype. This chain joins TRBV29-1 and TRBJ1-4, with D uncertain. Trimming took off 4 bases at V and 3 bases at J, with 9 bases between the two ends. Germline values: CDR1 SQVTM, CDR2 ANQGSEA. The CDR3 is made up of 13 amino acids. The CDR3 coding sequence is TGCAGCGTTGGCTGGGGTGCTAATGAAAAACTGTTTTTT. It translates to CSVGWGANEKLFF.

The rearrangement uses TRBV10-3 and TRBJ2-5; D is possibly TRBD2 (5 bases). Germline CDR1 ENHRY, CDR2 SYGVKD. The CDR3 runs to 15 residues. Trimming pared 0 bases from V and 4 bases from J, leaving 12 bases between. The CDR3 region has the DNA TGTGCCATCAGTGAGTCGATTGCGGGTGGAGAGACCCAGTACTTC. Translated, it gives CAISESIAGGETQYF.

By share, this clonotype ranks as medium-sized. CDR3 in amino acids: CSARDTSLGEQFF. CDR3 coding DNA: TGCAGTGCTAGAGACACTAGCCTGGGTGAGCAGTTCTTC. V gene TRBV20-1 combines with J gene TRBJ2-1; the D gene is possibly TRBD2 (6 bases). Germline CDR1 reads DFQATT; CDR2 reads SNEGSKA (reference sequence). Trimming took 0 bases from V and 9 from J, leaving 12 bases between them. The CDR3 consists of 13 residues.

V gene TRBV5-1 combines with J gene TRBJ1-3, with D maybe TRBD1 (5 bases). This CDR3 has 14 residues. The V end was cut by 3 bases, the J end by 4 bases, with 11 bases between. In germline, CDR1 is SGHRS, CDR2 YFSETQ. DNA of the CDR3: TGCGCCAGCAGCTCCTCGGGGCTCGGAAACACCATATATTTT. Translation gives CASSSSGLGNTIYF.

The chain links TRBV20-1 to TRBJ1-6; D gene unclear. Between the trimmed V and J ends, which lost 5 bases and 9 bases, there was a span of 17 bases. The germline gives CDR1 DFQATT, CDR2 SNEGSKA (reference sequence). There are 14 residues in the CDR3. For the CDR3, the DNA is TGCAGTGCTGTCGGCCCCCAAGGTAGTTCACCCCTCCACTTT. As protein: CSAVGPQGSSPLHF.

This clonotype has a handful of counts. The chain links TRBV28 to TRBJ1-6; 7 bases map to TRBD1. The germline gives CDR1 MDHEN, CDR2 SYDVKM. This CDR3 contains 14 residues. With V trimmed by 7 bases and J by 14 bases, 14 bases remained unmatched. CDR3 coding DNA: TGTGCCAGCAACTCTGGGGTAGGGGGCTGGTCCCTCCACTTT. Translation gives CASNSGVGGWSLHF.

Ten or more counts support this clonotype. The rearrangement uses TRBV7-8 and TRBJ1-4, with D unresolved. The CDR3 sequence is 16 residues long. V was cut by 2 bases and J by 0 bases, with 10 bases left in between. Germline-derived CDR1 and CDR2 are SGHVS and FQNEAQ. CDR3 in DNA: TGTGCCAGCAGCTTAACCCCACGCCCAACTAATGAAAAACTGTTTTTT. It yields the protein CASSLTPRPTNEKLFF.

A few counts support this clonotype. The V gene is TRBV25-1, the J gene TRBJ2-1, with 15 positions matching TRBD2. Germline assignment: CDR1 MGHDK and CDR2 SYGVNS. The CDR3 totals 15 residues. Trimming cost V 6 bases and J 9 bases; bases outside gene matches: 6. The CDR3: CASSPGLAGGFEQFF. CDR3 DNA: TGTGCCAGCAGCCCTGGACTAGCGGGGGGGTTTGAGCAGTTCTTC.

The table lists this clonotype with a few counts. The gene calls are TRBV14 and TRBJ2-7; D is uncertain. The CDR3 spans 17 residues. V was shortened by 0 bases and J by 4 bases, with 19 bases between the two germline ends. Germline loops: CDR1 SGHDN, CDR2 FVKESK. The CDR3 loop is CASSQDRSGVRSYEQYF. CDR3 nucleotide sequence: TGTGCCAGCAGCCAAGATCGGTCAGGTGTCCGCTCGTACGAGCAGTACTTC.

This chain links TRBV28 with TRBJ1-1; 9 bases map to TRBD1. V shed 1 base, J shed 3 bases, and the junction held 12 bases outside the gene matches. CDR3 length: 18 residues. Per the germline V gene, CDR1 is MDHEN and CDR2 is SYDVKM. The CDR3 DNA reads TGTGCCAGCAGTTTATATCCCTGGAACAGGGGGCTTGACACTGAAGCTTTCTTT. The encoded protein is CASSLYPWNRGLDTEAFF.

This clonotype came up many times. V usage is TRBV20-1 and J usage is TRBJ2-7, with 7 positions matching TRBD2. The germline gives CDR1 DFQATT, CDR2 SNEGSKA (reference sequence). After removal of 3 bases from V and 7 bases from J, the junction contained 15 bases not matched to a gene. The CDR3 covers 15 residues. CDR3 coding DNA: TGCAGTGCTAGTAAACCGGGACTACAGACGGGGGAGCAGTACGTC. Translated: CSASKPGLQTGEQYV.

This clonotype came up a few times. CDR3 sequence (DNA): TGTGCCAGCAGTCTGAGGGACGCAACTTCACCCCTCCACTTT. Translated: CASSLRDATSPLHF. The chain has TRBV27 and TRBJ1-6; maybe TRBD1 (5 bases). The CDR3 loop spans 14 amino acids. Germline V gene data show CDR1 as MNHEY and CDR2 as SMNVEV (reference sequence). The V gene lost 5 bases and the J gene lost 9 bases, with 14 bases spanning the gap.

The chain joins TRBV11-2 to TRBJ1-6; possibly TRBD1 for D (5 bases). The CDR3 runs to 17 residues. Trimming took 1 base from V and 4 from J, leaving 14 bases between them. Looked up from germline, CDR1 is SGHAT and CDR2 is FQNNGV. The CDR3 nucleotides are TGTGCCAGCAGCTTAGTCAGTGGGACCGGGTATAATTCACCCCTCCACTTT. It encodes CASSLVSGTGYNSPLHF. The full variable domain, its missing parts supplied by reference TRBV11-2 and TRBJ1-6, is EAGVAQSPRYKIIEKRQSVAFWCNPISGHATLYWYQQILGQGPKLLIQFQNNGVVDDSQLPKDRFSAERLKGVDSTLKIQPAKLEDSAVYLCASSLVSGTGYNSPLHFGNGTRLTVT.

The J gene is TRBJ1-4, the V gene TRBV20-1; no clear D gene. The CDR3 sequence is 14 residues long. Germline CDR1 and CDR2: DFQATT and SNEGSKA (reference sequence). V was clipped by 3 bases and J by 0 bases, with 8 bases between them. CDR3 amino acids: CSASKTTTNEKLFF. CDR3 sequence (DNA): TGCAGTGCTAGTAAGACAACAACTAATGAAAAACTGTTTTTT.

This clonotype occurred many times. This chain uses TRBV28 with TRBJ2-5; weak D call: TRBD2 (6 bases). Germline V gene lookup returns CDR1 MDHEN and CDR2 SYDVKM. This CDR3 region has 15 residues. Trimming cost V 4 bases and J 6 bases, with 18 bases left between them. The CDR3 DNA follows: TGTGCCAGCAGTTCCAATGGGGGGAGTGGAAAGACCCAGTACTTC. Translating it yields CASSSNGGSGKTQYF. The whole variable domain, filled in from reference TRBV28 and TRBJ2-5, reads DVKVTQSSRYLVKRTGEKVFLECVQDMDHENMFWYRQDPGLGLRLIYFSYDVKMKEKGDIPEGYSVSREKKERFSLILESASTNQTSMYLCASSSNGGSGKTQYFGPGTRLLVL.

At least ten counts were recorded for this clonotype. V and J are TRBV12-3 or TRBV12-4 and TRBJ1-5; 7 bases align to TRBD1. The CDR3 has 15 amino acids. Germline trimming cut 5 bases from V and 1 base from J; bases unmatched to any gene: 5. CDR3 DNA sequence: TGTGCCAGCAGTCCTAACAGGGGAAGCAATCAGCCCCAGCATTTT. It translates to CASSPNRGSNQPQHF.

This clonotype has just a few counts. CDR3 protein: CASSGYRPALHF. Written as DNA, the CDR3 is TGTGCCAGCAGTGGTTACCGTCCTGCCCTCCACTTT. The rearrangement uses TRBV25-1 and TRBJ1-6; D remains ambiguous. Germline V CDR1 and CDR2: MGHDK, SYGVNS. V lost 4 bases and J lost 14, with 12 bases in between. The CDR3 sequence is 12 residues long.

The gene calls are TRBV4-2 and TRBJ2-2; tentative D call: TRBD2 (7 bases). V gave up 2 bases and J gave up 4 bases, with 17 bases separating them. The CDR3 covers 17 residues. Germline CDR1 LGHNA, CDR2 YNFKEQ. DNA of the CDR3: TGTGCCAGCAGCCAACAATGGGCGGGGGCGTCCACCGGGGAGCTGTTTTTT. This sequence encodes CASSQQWAGASTGELFF.